The rows below give T cell receptor beta chains drawn from one sample of a study of a mutant IDH1 vaccine in newly diagnosed glioma. Measured with immunoSEQ multiplex PCR; TCRdb has only the in-frame clones, and not every one. Of some 38,000 clones in the sample, under 80% were seen once. The specimen was PBMCs, collected from a glioma patient treated with radiotherapy, temozolomide or both. These receptors all come from a man between 35 and 55 years old with glioma. Some clones in this sample may be carry-over from other donors' samples. The CDR3 runs from the conserved cysteine through the conserved F or W. The order of the fields is J gene, V gene, D gene, clone size, CDR3 protein, CDR3 DNA. D genes are given only for firm matches. Some rows have no size entry. The others give once, few or many, or a class for an expanded clone.

>TRBJ2-3|TRBV30|-|-
CAWSGFGTDTQYF
TGTGCCTGGAGTGGGTTCGGGACAGATACGCAGTATTTT
>TRBJ2-3|TRBV18|-|-
CASSPPTRTDTQYF
TGTGCCAGCTCACCCCCTACCCGGACAGATACGCAGTATTTT
>TRBJ2-1|TRBV5-4|TRBD1|-
CASSLDRRGQPYNEQFF
TGTGCCAGCAGCTTGGATCGCAGGGGGCAACCTTACAATGAGCAGTTCTTC
>TRBJ2-5|TRBV5-4|TRBD2|-
CASSPRGLAGDQETQYF
TGTGCCAGCAGTCCCCGGGGACTAGCGGGGGACCAAGAGACCCAGTACTTC
>TRBJ1-6|TRBV6-6|-|-
CASSYSGGRSPLHF
TGTGCCAGCAGTTACTCGGGGGGGCGTTCACCCCTCCACTTT
>TRBJ1-1|TRBV7-9|-|-
CASSLRAGWNTEAFF
TGTGCCAGCAGCTTAAGGGCCGGCTGGAACACTGAAGCTTTCTTT
>TRBJ2-7|TRBV4-1|-|medium-sized
CASSRGDTYEQYF
TGCGCCAGCAGCCGCGGGGACACCTACGAGCAGTACTTC
>TRBJ1-3|TRBV5-1|TRBD1|medium-sized
CASSQGVSGNTIYF
TGCGCCAGCAGCCAGGGGGTCTCTGGAAACACCATATATTTT
>TRBJ2-5|TRBV11-1|-|-
CASSPDGAGSDQETQYF
TGTGCCAGCAGCCCTGACGGGGCGGGTTCAGACCAAGAGACCCAGTACTTC
>TRBJ2-4|TRBV30|-|-
CAWTQGAKNIQYF
TGTGCCTGGACCCAGGGAGCCAAAAACATTCAGTACTTC
>TRBJ1-5|TRBV6-1|-|-
CASSVESNQPQHF
TGTGCCAGCAGTGTAGAGAGCAATCAGCCCCAGCATTTT
>TRBJ1-2|TRBV5-1|-|medium-sized
CASSFSGSGYGYTF
TGCGCCAGCAGCTTCTCTGGAAGTGGCTATGGCTACACCTTC
>TRBJ1-2|TRBV27|TRBD1|-
CASSFRGRFYGYTF
TGTGCCAGCAGTTTCAGGGGGCGCTTCTATGGCTACACCTTC
>TRBJ2-1|TRBV4-3|-|-
CASSQGLENNEQFF
TGCGCCAGCAGCCAAGGACTAGAGAACAATGAGCAGTTCTTC
>TRBJ1-5|TRBV9|-|once
CASSPGLNNQPQHF
TGTGCCAGCAGCCCCGGACTCAACAATCAGCCCCAGCATTTT
>TRBJ2-2|TRBV5-5|TRBD2|-
CASSRTSGGANTGELFF
TGTGCCAGCAGCCGGACTAGCGGGGGGGCGAACACCGGGGAGCTGTTTTTT
>TRBJ1-6|TRBV9|-|-
CASSVSDSPLHF
TGTGCCAGCAGCGTAAGTGATTCACCCCTCCACTTT
>TRBJ2-7|TRBV20-1|-|-
CSARFGGEQYF
TGCAGTGCTAGATTTGGCGGCGAGCAGTACTTC